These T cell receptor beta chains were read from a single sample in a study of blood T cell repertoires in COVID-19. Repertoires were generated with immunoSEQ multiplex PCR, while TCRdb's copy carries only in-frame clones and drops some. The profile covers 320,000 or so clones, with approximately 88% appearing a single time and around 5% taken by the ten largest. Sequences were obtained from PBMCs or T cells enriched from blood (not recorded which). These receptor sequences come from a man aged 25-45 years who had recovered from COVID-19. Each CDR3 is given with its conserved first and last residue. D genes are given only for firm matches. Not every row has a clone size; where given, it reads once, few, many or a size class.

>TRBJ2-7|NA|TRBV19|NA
TGTGCCAGTAGTATTGAGAGGGCCTACGAGCAGTACTTC
CASSIERAYEQYF
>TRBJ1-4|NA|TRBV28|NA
TGTGCCAGCAGTTTAGGGGCCGGGATGCGGGGAATGCGAAAACTGTTTTTT
CASSLGAGMRGMRKLFF
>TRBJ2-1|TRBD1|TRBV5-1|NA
TGCGCCAGCAGCCTGCGGGACAGGGCCTACAATGAGCAGTTCTTC
CASSLRDRAYNEQFF
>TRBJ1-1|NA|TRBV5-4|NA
TGTGCCAGCAGGGGGGAGGGGCGTCGGGGCACTGAAGCTTTCTTT
CASRGEGRRGTEAFF
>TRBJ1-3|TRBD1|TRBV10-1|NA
TGCGCCAGCAGTTTGACAGGGGGCTTCTCTGGAAACACCATATATTTT
CASSLTGGFSGNTIYF
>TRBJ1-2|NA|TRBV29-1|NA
TGCAGCGTAGGTCAGGGATACGGGAGCTATGGCTACACCTTC
CSVGQGYGSYGYTF
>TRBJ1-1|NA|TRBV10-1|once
TGCGCCAGCGCTCTCGGCAGGGGAACTGAAGCTTTCTTT
CASALGRGTEAFF
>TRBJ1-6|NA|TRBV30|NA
TGTGCCTGGAGTGTACAGAATTCACCCCTCCACTTT
CAWSVQNSPLHF
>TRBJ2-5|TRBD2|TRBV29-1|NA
TGCAGCGTTGATCCTAGCGGGGGGGCCCGCGAGACCCAGTACTTC
CSVDPSGGARETQYF
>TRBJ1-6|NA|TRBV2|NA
TGTGCCAGCAGTGAAGGGGGGGGCAGTAATAATTCACCCCTCCACTTT
CASSEGGGSNNSPLHF
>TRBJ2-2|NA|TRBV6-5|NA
TGTGCCAGCAGCTCCGGGGGTGGGGGTACCGGGGAGCTGTTTTTT
CASSSGGGGTGELFF
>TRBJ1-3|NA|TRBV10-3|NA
TGTGCCATCAGTGAGAGAGGGCGTAGAAACACCATATATTTT
CAISERGRRNTIYF
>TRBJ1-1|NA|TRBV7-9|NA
TGTGCCAGCAGCCTTAGTGCGCACAGGCCCACTGAAGCTTTCTTT
CASSLSAHRPTEAFF
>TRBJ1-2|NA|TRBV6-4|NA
TGTGCCAGCAGTGATGGCAGGGGCTACACCTTC
CASSDGRGYTF
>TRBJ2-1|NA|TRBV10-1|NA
TGCGCCAGCAGTGAGAGGTCGGGATCTTCCTACAATGAGCAGTTCTTC
CASSERSGSSYNEQFF
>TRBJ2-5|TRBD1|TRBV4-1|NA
TGCGCCAGCAGCACCCAAACAGGGGCCCGAGAGACCCAGTACTTC
CASSTQTGARETQYF
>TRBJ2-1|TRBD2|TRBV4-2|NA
TGTGCCAGCAGCCAAGTGACGGCTAGCGGGGGGCACAATGAGCAGTTCTTC
CASSQVTASGGHNEQFF
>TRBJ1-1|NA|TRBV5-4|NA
TGTGCCAGCAGCCCGGAACCGGTCGGGGAGGTTGAAGCTTTCTTT
CASSPEPVGEVEAFF
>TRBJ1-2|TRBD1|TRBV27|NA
TGTGCCAGCAGTCCGGGACAGCATTATGGCTACACCTTC
CASSPGQHYGYTF
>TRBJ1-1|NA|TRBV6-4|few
TGTGCCAGCAGTGACTCGAGGAACACTGAAGCTTTCTTT
CASSDSRNTEAFF
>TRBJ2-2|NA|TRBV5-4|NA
TGTGCCAGCAGCTTGGACCCTAGCTCCCTCACCGGGGAGCTGTTTTTT
CASSLDPSSLTGELFF
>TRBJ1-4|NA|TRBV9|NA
TGTGCCAGCAGCGTAGTCCCGGGTGAAAAACTGTTTTTT
CASSVVPGEKLFF
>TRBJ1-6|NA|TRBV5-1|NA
TGCGCCAGCAGCTTCGACAGTCTAAATTCACCCCTCCACTTT
CASSFDSLNSPLHF
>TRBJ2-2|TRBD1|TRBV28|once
TGTGCCAGCAGTTTATGGGGGACAGGGGTCGGGGAGCTGTTTTTT
CASSLWGTGVGELFF
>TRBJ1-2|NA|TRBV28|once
TGTGCCAGCAGTTTAGGGAGAGAAACCTATGGCTACACCTTC
CASSLGRETYGYTF
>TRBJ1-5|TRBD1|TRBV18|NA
TGTGCCAGCTCACCACCGGGACAGGGTAGCAATCAGCCCCAGCATTTT
CASSPPGQGSNQPQHF
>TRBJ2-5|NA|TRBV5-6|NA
TGTGCCAGCAGCTTTAAGCTGAGCAATAAAGAGACCCAGTACTTC
CASSFKLSNKETQYF